This entry lists 27 T cell receptor beta chains sequenced from one sample in a study of T cell changes during pregnancy in multiple sclerosis. Sequenced by immunoSEQ multiplex PCR; TCRdb stores in-frame clones only, minus some. The sample yields approximately 43,000 clones, 94% seen once. The starting material was CD8+ T cells from peripheral blood mononuclear cells, obtained in the third trimester of pregnancy. The receptors here all came from a female donor with multiple sclerosis, enrolled in a pregnancy study.

This chain links TRBV10-2 with TRBJ2-7; 9 positions match TRBD2. The CDR3 consists of 15 residues. With 6 bases clipped from V and 7 bases from J, the junction kept 13 bases outside the gene matches. Germline loops: CDR1 WSHSY, CDR2 SAAADI. In nucleotides, the CDR3 is TGCGCCAGCAGCCAGCCTTTGCGGGAGGGCCGTGAGCAGTACTTC. Translation: CASSQPLREGREQYF.

This clone was found once. This chain joins TRBV28 and TRBJ1-5; a possible D gene is TRBD1 (5 bases). Trimming took off 2 bases at V and 3 bases at J, with 14 bases between the two ends. Per germline, CDR1 MDHEN and CDR2 SYDVKM. The CDR3 spans 16 residues. DNA for the CDR3: TGTGCCAGCAGTTTAGTTGGGGCAGCCTTCAATCAGCCCCAGCATTTT. It yields the protein CASSLVGAAFNQPQHF.

The chain joins TRBV7-9 to TRBJ2-4; D remains ambiguous. Germline V gene data show CDR1 as SEHNR and CDR2 as FQNEAQ (reference sequence). Trimming took off 5 bases at V and 0 bases at J, with 8 bases between the two ends. The CDR3 extends over 14 amino acids. CDR3 coding DNA: TGTGCCAGCAGCCCTCCGGGAGCCAAAAACATTCAGTACTTC. Translating gives CASSPPGAKNIQYF.

The chain combines TRBV27 with TRBJ2-1; 8 positions match TRBD2. The J segment lost 8 bases and the V segment lost 5 bases, leaving 14 bases of the junction unmatched. Germline CDR1 and CDR2: MNHEY and SMNVEV (reference sequence). The CDR3 sequence is 16 residues long. This CDR3 reads CASSLSAGDWGDEQFF. The DNA for the CDR3 is TGTGCCAGCAGTCTCTCAGCGGGAGATTGGGGTGATGAGCAGTTCTTC.

Concerning this clone itself: An end of the junction differs from the germline gene, which may be a read error. The J gene is TRBJ2-7, the V gene TRBV6-4; 10 nucleotides line up with TRBD1. Germline V gene sequence: CDR1 MRHNA, CDR2 SNTAGT. CDR3 length: 16 amino acids. DNA of the CDR3: TGTGCCAGCAGTGACTCGAGGGACAGGGGACTAAAAACCGCCAACTTC. Encoded protein: CASSDSRDRGLKTANF.

CDR3 in amino acids: CAISDGLLSGNTIYF. In DNA form, the CDR3 reads TGTGCCATCAGTGATGGGCTCCTCTCTGGAAACACCATATATTTT. The rearrangement links TRBV10-3 to TRBJ1-3; D uncertain. The V and J ends lost 3 bases and 0 bases respectively, with 9 bases between them. Germline V CDR1 and CDR2: ENHRY, SYGVKD. CDR3 length: 15 amino acids.

This sequence joins TRBV7-9 and TRBJ2-1, with a weak D call TRBD1 (5 bases). The CDR3 is 15 residues long. Trimming took off 5 bases at V and 2 bases at J, with 13 bases between the two ends. Germline V CDR1 and CDR2: SEHNR, FQNEAQ (reference sequence). CDR3 DNA: TGTGCCAGCAGCCTCCCGTCAGGGACCTACAATGAGCAGTTCTTC. It specifies CASSLPSGTYNEQFF.

The chain uses TRBV5-6 and TRBJ2-7; possibly TRBD1 for D (6 bases). Germline CDR1 is SGHDT and CDR2 is YYEEEE. Trimming took 0 bases from V and 5 from J, leaving 9 bases between them. The CDR3 has 13 residues. The CDR3 DNA sequence: TGTGCCAGCAGCTTGGCAGCAGGGGACGAGCAGTACTTC. Protein: CASSLAAGDEQYF. The full variable domain, rest sourced from reference TRBV5-6 and TRBJ2-7, is DAGVTQSPTHLIKTRGQQVTLRCSPKSGHDTVSWYQQALGQGPQFIFQYYEEEERQRGNFPDRFSGHQFPNYSSELNVNALLLGDSALYLCASSLAAGDEQYFGPGTRLTVT.

CDR3 nucleotide sequence: TGTGCCAGCAGCTTTCTAGCGGGAGGGCTCACCGGGGAGCTGTTTTTT. Its translation: CASSFLAGGLTGELFF. The rearrangement joins TRBV11-1 to TRBJ2-2; 12 positions match TRBD2. This CDR3 has 16 amino acids. Germline assignment: CDR1 SGHAT and CDR2 FQDESV (reference sequence). The junction had 3 bases not matched to a gene; V was cut back by 3 bases and J by 4 bases.

Comment on this clone: Germline and junction disagree at one end, which may indicate a read error. This sample also contains other DNA sequences that code for the same CDR3. The chain joins TRBV6-5 to TRBJ1-1, with unresolved D. Germline-derived CDR1 and CDR2 are MNHEY and SVGAGI. CDR3 length: 13 residues. CDR3 in DNA: TGTGCCAGCAGCTACTCCGGCGGCACTGAAGCTTTCTTT. Its translation: CASSYSGGTEAFF.

The genes are TRBV5-6 and TRBJ1-4; perhaps TRBD1 as D (5 bases). From germline, CDR1 is SGHDT and CDR2 YYEEEE. CDR3 length equals 13 residues. V was shortened by 1 base and J by 6 bases, with 7 bases between the two germline ends. The CDR3 region is CASSLPGDEKLFF. CDR3 nucleotide sequence: TGTGCCAGCAGCTTGCCGGGGGATGAAAAACTGTTTTTT.

V is TRBV10-3 and J is TRBJ2-5; the D gene is possibly TRBD2 (6 bases). The germline V and J ends were trimmed by 1 base and 0 bases, with 18 bases remaining between them. Germline assignment: CDR1 ENHRY and CDR2 SYGVKD. The CDR3 is made up of 18 amino acids. CDR3 sequence: CAISEFGGAQSNQETQYF. CDR3 in DNA: TGTGCCATCAGTGAGTTCGGGGGAGCCCAATCAAACCAAGAGACCCAGTACTTC.

J is TRBJ2-7 and V is TRBV27; 11 bases line up with TRBD2. Losses at the gene ends were 2 bases for V and 6 bases for J; bases not matched to a gene: 6. The CDR3 has 15 residues. Germline V gene data show CDR1 as MNHEY and CDR2 as SMNVEV (reference sequence). The CDR3 sequence: CASSLGLAGGSEQYF. Here the CDR3 DNA reads TGTGCCAGCAGTTTAGGGCTAGCGGGAGGAAGCGAGCAGTACTTC.

This clone was seen just once. The chain combines TRBV2 with TRBJ2-1, with 8 bases aligning to TRBD1. Germline CDR1 is SNHLY and CDR2 is FYNNEI. This CDR3 spans 13 amino acids. V gave up 2 bases and J gave up 10 bases; unmatched junction bases: 4. CDR3 nucleotide sequence: TGTGCCAGCAGTGAACAGGGGGCCGGGGAGCAGTTCTTC. Encoded protein: CASSEQGAGEQFF.

The sample holds many counts of this clone. This CDR3 is CASKDHTGSIQLGDSPLHF. In DNA, the CDR3 is TGTGCCAGCAAGGATCACACAGGGTCGATTCAATTAGGGGATTCACCCCTCCACTTT. The chain combines TRBV28 with TRBJ1-6; the D gene is possibly TRBD1 (6 bases). Looked up from germline, CDR1 is MDHEN and CDR2 is SYDVKM. Trimming left V 7 bases short and J 8 bases short, with 30 bases between. This CDR3 is built from 19 residues.

The chain has TRBV10-3 and TRBJ2-1, with 11 positions matching TRBD2. The J segment lost 4 bases and the V segment lost 5 bases, leaving 10 bases of the junction unmatched. CDR3 size: 17 residues. Germline V CDR1 and CDR2: ENHRY, SYGVKD. CDR3 region: CAISTPWTSGLYNEQFF. The DNA of the CDR3 is TGTGCCATCAGTACCCCTTGGACTAGCGGGCTATACAATGAGCAGTTCTTC.

The rearrangement uses TRBV19 and TRBJ2-7; D remains ambiguous. Per the germline V gene, CDR1 is LNHDA and CDR2 is SQIVND (reference sequence). The CDR3 contains 13 residues. Trimming stripped 3 bases from V and 6 bases from J, with 12 bases between. This CDR3 reads CASSISLGSEQYF. The CDR3, as DNA: TGTGCCAGTAGTATCTCTCTAGGATCCGAGCAGTACTTC.

This clone was found once. V and J are TRBV6-6 and TRBJ2-7; 7 bases map to TRBD1. Germline V gene lookup returns CDR1 MNHNY and CDR2 SVGAGI (reference sequence). V lost 3 bases to trimming and J lost 2 bases; unmatched junction nucleotides: 7. This CDR3 has 15 residues. The CDR3 sequence is CASSYTQGTAYEQYF. Written as DNA, the CDR3 is TGTGCCAGCAGTTATACACAGGGGACAGCCTACGAGCAGTACTTC.

This chain uses TRBV28 with TRBJ2-1; weak D call: TRBD1 (6 bases). CDR1 and CDR2 (germline): MDHEN, SYDVKM. Trimming left V 8 bases short and J 4 bases short, with 12 bases between. The CDR3 loop spans 13 amino acids. The CDR3 region has the DNA TGTGCCAGCGAAGGACAGAGTTACAATGAGCAGTTCTTC. It codes for CASEGQSYNEQFF.

Written as DNA, the CDR3 is TGTGCCAGTAGTCCTAGTCACAATGAGCAGTTCTTC. Protein product: CASSPSHNEQFF. V usage is TRBV19 and J usage is TRBJ2-1; D is ambiguous. Looked up from germline, CDR1 is LNHDA and CDR2 is SQIVND (reference sequence). Trimming took off 5 bases at V and 5 bases at J, with 7 bases between the two ends. The CDR3 extends over 12 amino acids.

The chain recombines TRBV7-6 with TRBJ1-1; D might be TRBD1 (6 bases). CDR1 and CDR2 (germline): SGHVS, FNYEAQ. Trimming cost V 4 bases and J 2 bases, with 11 bases left between them. The CDR3 is 14 amino acids. CDR3 region: CASSSLDSNTEAFF. The CDR3 DNA follows: TGTGCCAGCAGCTCCTTGGACAGCAACACTGAAGCTTTCTTT.

The chain couples TRBV15 to TRBJ2-1, with D perhaps TRBD2 (6 bases). The V end was cut by 8 bases, the J end by 2 bases, with 10 bases between. Germline-derived CDR1 and CDR2 are LNHNV and YYDKDF (reference sequence). This CDR3 has 13 amino acids. This CDR3 is CATSRGTYNEQFF. CDR3 nucleotides: TGTGCCACCTCCCGGGGGACCTACAATGAGCAGTTCTTC.

As to this clone: Relative to the germline gene, one junction end is altered; a read error may explain this. The chain has TRBV13 and TRBJ2-7; 8 bases map to TRBD2. The CDR3 is 12 residues long. From germline, CDR1 is PRHDT and CDR2 FYEKMQ (reference sequence). CDR3 nucleotide sequence: TGTGCCAGCAGCCTCGAGAGCGGGAGCAGCCACTTC. Translated, it gives CASSLESGSSHF.

The gene calls are TRBV28 and TRBJ1-1; the match to TRBD1 covers 8 bases. The J segment lost 2 bases and the V segment lost 5 bases, leaving 4 bases of the junction unmatched. Germline V gives CDR1 MDHEN, CDR2 SYDVKM. The CDR3 has 14 residues. The CDR3 loop is CASSPGQVNTEAFF. The CDR3 nucleotides are TGTGCCAGCAGTCCGGGACAGGTCAACACTGAAGCTTTCTTT.

The gene calls are TRBV27 and TRBJ2-5; 8 nucleotides align to TRBD2. Trimming took 7 bases from V and 7 from J; bases not matched to a gene: 8. The CDR3 has 13 amino acids. The germline V gene encodes CDR1 MNHEY and CDR2 SMNVEV (reference sequence). The CDR3 region has the DNA TGTGCCAGCAATGCAGCGGGAGTGGGGACCCAGTACTTC. Its translation: CASNAAGVGTQYF.

The V call is TRBV7-9, the J call TRBJ1-5, with D hard to call. Per the germline V gene, CDR1 is SEHNR and CDR2 is FQNEAQ (reference sequence). Trimming pared 2 bases from V and 7 bases from J, leaving 6 bases between. There are 12 residues in the CDR3. CDR3 nucleotides: TGTGCCAGCAGCTTATTCGGGCAGCCCCAGCATTTT. Translating gives CASSLFGQPQHF.

The chain employs TRBV2 and TRBJ2-5, with 9 bases lining up with TRBD1. The CDR3 runs 15 residues. The ends lost 6 bases at V and 4 bases at J; junction bases unmatched: 9. CDR1 SNHLY and CDR2 FYNNEI come from the germline V gene. In DNA, the CDR3 is TGTGCCAGCAGCGTACAGGGGGCGCGCGGAGAGACCCAGTACTTC. Its protein is CASSVQGARGETQYF.